This T cell receptor beta chain was found in a study of OX40 agonist ivuxolimab in advanced cancers. Note on this clone: The antigen remains undetermined.

Study-wide points: Part of the nonresponder group also had normalized T-cell clonal expansion that was low. In general, CD8+ T cells held more expanded clones than CD4+ did, on average.

Assay: immunoSEQ multiplex PCR; the TCRdb copy retains only in-frame clones and omits some. The data show fewer than 60,000 clones, 88% seen once. The CDR3 runs 14 residues. Germline CDR1 reads LGHNA; CDR2 reads YSLEER. J gave up 10 bases and V 0 bases, and 5 bases lay outside the gene matches. The material was CD4+ or CD8+ T cells sorted from blood, obtained in a trial of the OX40 agonist ivuxolimab. The receptor's source is an adult with an advanced solid tumor such as melanoma, head and neck, liver or kidney cancer. The V and J genes are TRBV4-3 and TRBJ2-4; TRBD1 matches at 8 bases. The CDR3 loop is CASSQDKGQVIQYF. The CDR3 bases are TGCGCCAGCAGCCAAGACAAGGGACAGGTGATTCAGTACTTC.